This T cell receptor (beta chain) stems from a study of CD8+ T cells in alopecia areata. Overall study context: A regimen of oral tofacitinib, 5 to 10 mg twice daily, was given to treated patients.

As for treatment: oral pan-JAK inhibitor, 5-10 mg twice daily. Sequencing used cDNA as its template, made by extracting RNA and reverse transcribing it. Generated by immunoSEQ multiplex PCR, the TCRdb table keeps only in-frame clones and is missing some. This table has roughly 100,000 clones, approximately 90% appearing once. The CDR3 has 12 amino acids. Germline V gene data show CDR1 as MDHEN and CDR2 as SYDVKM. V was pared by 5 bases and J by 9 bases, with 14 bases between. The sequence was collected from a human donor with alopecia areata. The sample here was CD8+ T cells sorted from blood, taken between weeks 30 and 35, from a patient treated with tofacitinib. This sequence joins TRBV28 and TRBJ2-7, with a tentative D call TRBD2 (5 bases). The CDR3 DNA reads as TGTGCCAGCAGTGACACGAGCGAGGGGCAGTACTTC. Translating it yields CASSDTSEGQYF. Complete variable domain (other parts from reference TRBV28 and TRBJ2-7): DVKVTQSSRYLVKRTGEKVFLECVQDMDHENMFWYRQDPGLGLRLIYFSYDVKMKEKGDIPEGYSVSREKKERFSLILESASTNQTSMYLCASSDTSEGQYFGPGTRLTVT.